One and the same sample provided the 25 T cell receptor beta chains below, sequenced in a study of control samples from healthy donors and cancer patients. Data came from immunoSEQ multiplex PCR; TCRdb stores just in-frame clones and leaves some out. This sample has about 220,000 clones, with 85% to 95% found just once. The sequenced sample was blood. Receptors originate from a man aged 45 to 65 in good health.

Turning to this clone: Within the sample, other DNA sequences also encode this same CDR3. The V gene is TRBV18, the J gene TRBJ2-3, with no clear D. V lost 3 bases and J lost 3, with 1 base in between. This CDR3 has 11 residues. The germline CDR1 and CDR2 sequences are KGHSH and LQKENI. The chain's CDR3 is CASSPTDTQYF. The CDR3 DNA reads TGTGCCAGCTCACCGACAGATACGCAGTATTTT.

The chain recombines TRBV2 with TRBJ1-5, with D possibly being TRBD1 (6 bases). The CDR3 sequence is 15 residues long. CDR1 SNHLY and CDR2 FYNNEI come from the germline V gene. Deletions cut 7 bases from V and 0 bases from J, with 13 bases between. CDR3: CASTRTGYSNQPQHF. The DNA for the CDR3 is TGTGCCAGCACCCGAACAGGGTATAGCAATCAGCCCCAGCATTTT. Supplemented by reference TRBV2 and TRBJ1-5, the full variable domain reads EPEVTQTPSHQVTQMGQEVILRCVPISNHLYFYWYRQILGQKVEFLVSFYNNEISEKSEIFDDQFSVERPDGSNFTLKIRSTKLEDSAMYFCASTRTGYSNQPQHFGDGTRLSIL.

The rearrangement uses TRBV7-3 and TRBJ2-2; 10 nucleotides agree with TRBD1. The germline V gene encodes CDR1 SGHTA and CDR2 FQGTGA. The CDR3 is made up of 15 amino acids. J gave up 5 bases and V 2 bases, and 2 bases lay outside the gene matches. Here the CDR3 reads CASSLGGQGTGELFF. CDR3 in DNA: TGTGCCAGCAGCTTAGGGGGACAGGGGACCGGGGAGCTGTTTTTT. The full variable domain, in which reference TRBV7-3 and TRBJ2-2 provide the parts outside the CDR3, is GAGVSQTPSNKVTEKGKYVELRCDPISGHTALYWYRQSLGQGPEFLIYFQGTGAADDSGLPNDRFFAVRPEGSVSTLKIQRTERGDSAVYLCASSLGGQGTGELFFGEGSRLTVL.

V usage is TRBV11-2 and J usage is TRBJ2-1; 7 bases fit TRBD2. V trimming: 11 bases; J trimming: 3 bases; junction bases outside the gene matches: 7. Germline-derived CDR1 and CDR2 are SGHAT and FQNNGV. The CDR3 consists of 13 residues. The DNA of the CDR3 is TGTGCCGCGGGAAGCGGGGTCTACAATGAGCAGTTCTTC. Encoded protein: CAAGSGVYNEQFF. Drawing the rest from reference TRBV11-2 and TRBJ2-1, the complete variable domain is EAGVAQSPRYKIIEKRQSVAFWCNPISGHATLYWYQQILGQGPKLLIQFQNNGVVDDSQLPKDRFSAERLKGVDSTLKIQPAKLEDSAVYLCAAGSGVYNEQFFGPGTRLTVL.

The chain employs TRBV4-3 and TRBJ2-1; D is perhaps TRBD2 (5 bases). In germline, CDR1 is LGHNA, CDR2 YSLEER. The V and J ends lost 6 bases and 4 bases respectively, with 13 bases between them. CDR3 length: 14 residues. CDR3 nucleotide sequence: TGCGCCAGCAGACCGCAGAGGGAGTACAATGAGCAGTTCTTC. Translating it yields CASRPQREYNEQFF.

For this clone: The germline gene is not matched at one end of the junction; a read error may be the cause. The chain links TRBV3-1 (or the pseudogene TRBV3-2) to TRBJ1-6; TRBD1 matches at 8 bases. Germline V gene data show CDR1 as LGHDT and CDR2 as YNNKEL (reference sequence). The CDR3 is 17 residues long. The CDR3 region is CASSQVVQGAYNSPLHF. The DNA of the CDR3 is TGTGCCAGCAGTCAAGTCGTACAGGGGGCCTATAATTCACCCCTCCACTTT.

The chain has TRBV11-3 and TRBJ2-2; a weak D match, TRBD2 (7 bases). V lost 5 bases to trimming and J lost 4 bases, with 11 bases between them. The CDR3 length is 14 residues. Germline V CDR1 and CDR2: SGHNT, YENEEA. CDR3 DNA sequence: TGTGCCAGCAGCCCACGGGGGGCCACCGGGGAGCTGTTTTTT. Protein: CASSPRGATGELFF.

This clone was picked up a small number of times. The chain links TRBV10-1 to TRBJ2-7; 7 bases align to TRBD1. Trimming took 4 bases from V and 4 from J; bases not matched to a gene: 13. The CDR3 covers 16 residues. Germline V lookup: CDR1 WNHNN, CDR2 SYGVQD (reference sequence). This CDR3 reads CASSVSPPGQIYEQYF. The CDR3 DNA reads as TGCGCCAGCAGTGTATCCCCCCCGGGACAGATATACGAGCAGTACTTC.

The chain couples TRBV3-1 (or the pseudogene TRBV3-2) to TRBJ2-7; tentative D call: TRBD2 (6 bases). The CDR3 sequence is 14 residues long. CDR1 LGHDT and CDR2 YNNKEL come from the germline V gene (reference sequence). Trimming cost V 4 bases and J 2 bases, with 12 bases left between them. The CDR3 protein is CASSPLASTYEQYF. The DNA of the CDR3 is TGTGCCAGCAGCCCTCTAGCGTCTACCTACGAGCAGTACTTC.

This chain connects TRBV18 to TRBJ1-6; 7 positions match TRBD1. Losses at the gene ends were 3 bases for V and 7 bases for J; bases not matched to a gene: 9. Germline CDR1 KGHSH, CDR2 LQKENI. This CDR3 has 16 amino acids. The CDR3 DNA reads TGTGCCAGCTCACCTGTCCGGGACAGCTCAAATTCACCCCTCCACTTT. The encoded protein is CASSPVRDSSNSPLHF.

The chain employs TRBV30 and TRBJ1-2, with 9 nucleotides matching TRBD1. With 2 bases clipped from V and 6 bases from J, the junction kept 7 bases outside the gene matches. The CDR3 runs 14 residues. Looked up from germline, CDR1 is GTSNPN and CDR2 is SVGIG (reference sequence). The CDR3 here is CAWSPGTGYDGYTF. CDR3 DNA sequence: TGTGCCTGGAGTCCCGGGACAGGGTACGATGGCTACACCTTC. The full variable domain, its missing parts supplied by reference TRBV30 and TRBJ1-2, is SQTIHQWPATLVQPVGSPLSLECTVEGTSNPNLYWYRQAAGRGLQLLFYSVGIGQISSEVPQNLSASRPQDRQFILSSKKLLLSDSGFYLCAWSPGTGYDGYTFGSGTRLTVV.

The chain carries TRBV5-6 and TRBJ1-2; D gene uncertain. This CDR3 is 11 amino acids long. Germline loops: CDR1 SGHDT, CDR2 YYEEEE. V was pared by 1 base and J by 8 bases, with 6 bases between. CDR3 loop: CASSLLGGYTF. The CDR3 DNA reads TGTGCCAGCAGCTTGTTGGGCGGCTACACCTTC.

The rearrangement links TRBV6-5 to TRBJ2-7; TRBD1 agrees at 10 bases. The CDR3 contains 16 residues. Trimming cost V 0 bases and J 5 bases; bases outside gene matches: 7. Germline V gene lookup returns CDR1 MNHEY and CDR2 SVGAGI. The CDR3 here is CASSYSTGQGIHEQYF. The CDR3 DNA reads TGTGCCAGCAGTTACTCGACGGGACAGGGGATACACGAGCAGTACTTC.

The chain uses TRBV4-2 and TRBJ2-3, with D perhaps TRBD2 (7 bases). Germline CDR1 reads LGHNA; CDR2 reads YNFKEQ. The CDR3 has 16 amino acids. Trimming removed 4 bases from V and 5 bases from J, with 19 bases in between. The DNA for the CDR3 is TGTGCCAGCAGCCCCGGCCGGGGGGCAAATCAAGATACGCAGTATTTT. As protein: CASSPGRGANQDTQYF.

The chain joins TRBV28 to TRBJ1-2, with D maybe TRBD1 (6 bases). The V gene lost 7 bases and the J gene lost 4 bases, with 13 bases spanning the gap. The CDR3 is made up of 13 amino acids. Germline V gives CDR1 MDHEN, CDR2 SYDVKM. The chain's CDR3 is CASTRSGAYGYTF. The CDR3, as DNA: TGTGCCAGCACTAGGTCGGGGGCCTATGGCTACACCTTC.

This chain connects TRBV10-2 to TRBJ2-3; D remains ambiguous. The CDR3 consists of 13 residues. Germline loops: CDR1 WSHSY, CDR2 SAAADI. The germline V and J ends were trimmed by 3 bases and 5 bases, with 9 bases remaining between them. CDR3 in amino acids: CASSDGREDTQYF. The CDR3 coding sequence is TGCGCCAGCAGTGATGGCAGAGAAGATACGCAGTATTTT.

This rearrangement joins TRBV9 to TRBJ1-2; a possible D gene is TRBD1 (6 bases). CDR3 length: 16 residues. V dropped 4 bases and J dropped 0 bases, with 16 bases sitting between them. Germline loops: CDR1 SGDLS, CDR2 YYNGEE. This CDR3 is CASSPHSGTTNYGYTF. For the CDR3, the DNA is TGTGCCAGCAGCCCCCATTCCGGGACAACTAACTATGGCTACACCTTC.

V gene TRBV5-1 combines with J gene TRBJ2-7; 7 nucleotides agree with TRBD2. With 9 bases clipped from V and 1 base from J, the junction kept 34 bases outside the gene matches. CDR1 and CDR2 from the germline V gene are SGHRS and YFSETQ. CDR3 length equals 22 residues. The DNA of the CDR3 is TGCGCCACCACGTGTTGTCGGGAGGCAAAGATTAAAAATGCCCCCAAATCCTACGAGCAGTACGTC. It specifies CATTCCREAKIKNAPKSYEQYV.

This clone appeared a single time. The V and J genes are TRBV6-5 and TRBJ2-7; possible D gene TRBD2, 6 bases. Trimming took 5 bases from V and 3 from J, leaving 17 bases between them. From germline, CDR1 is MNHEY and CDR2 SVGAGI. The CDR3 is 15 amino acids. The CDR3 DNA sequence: TGTGCCAGCAGTCGCTCGGGGGACGGTTACTACGAGCAGTACGTC. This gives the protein CASSRSGDGYYEQYV.

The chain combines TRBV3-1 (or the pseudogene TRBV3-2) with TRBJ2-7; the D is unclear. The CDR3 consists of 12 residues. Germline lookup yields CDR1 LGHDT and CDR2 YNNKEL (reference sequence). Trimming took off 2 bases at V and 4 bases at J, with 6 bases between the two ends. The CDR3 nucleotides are TGTGCCAGCAGCCAAATCAGTTACGAGCAGTACTTC. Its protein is CASSQISYEQYF.

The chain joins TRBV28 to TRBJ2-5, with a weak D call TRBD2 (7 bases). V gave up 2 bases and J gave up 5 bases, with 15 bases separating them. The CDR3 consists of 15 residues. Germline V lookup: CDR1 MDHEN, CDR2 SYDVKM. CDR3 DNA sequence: TGTGCCAGCAGTTTACCCACAGGGAGGGGGGAGACCCAGTACTTC. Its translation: CASSLPTGRGETQYF.

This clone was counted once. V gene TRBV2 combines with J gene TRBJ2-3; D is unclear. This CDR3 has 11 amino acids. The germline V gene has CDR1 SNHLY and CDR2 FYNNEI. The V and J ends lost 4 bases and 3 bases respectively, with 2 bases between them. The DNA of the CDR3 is TGTGCCAGCAGTGCTACAGATACGCAGTATTTT. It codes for CASSATDTQYF.

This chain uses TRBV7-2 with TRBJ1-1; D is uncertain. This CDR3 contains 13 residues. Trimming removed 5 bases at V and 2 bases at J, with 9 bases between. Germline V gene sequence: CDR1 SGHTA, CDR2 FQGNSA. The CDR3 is CASSRIPNTEAFF. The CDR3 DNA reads TGTGCCAGCAGCCGCATCCCAAACACTGAAGCTTTCTTT.

CDR3 DNA sequence: TGTGCCAGTAGTCGAATCCGACCTGACACCTCTGGGGCCAACGTCCTGACTTTC. This gives the protein CASSRIRPDTSGANVLTF. The rearrangement joins TRBV19 to TRBJ2-6; D gene unclear. The germline CDR1 and CDR2 sequences are LNHDA and SQIVND (reference sequence). The CDR3 extends over 18 amino acids. Trimming left V 5 bases short and J 0 bases short, with 17 bases between.

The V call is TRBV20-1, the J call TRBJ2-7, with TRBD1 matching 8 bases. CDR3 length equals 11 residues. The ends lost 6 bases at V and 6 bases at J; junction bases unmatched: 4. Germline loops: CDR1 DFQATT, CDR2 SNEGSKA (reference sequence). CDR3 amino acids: CSARQGIEQYF. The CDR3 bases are TGCAGTGCGAGACAGGGGATCGAGCAGTACTTC.